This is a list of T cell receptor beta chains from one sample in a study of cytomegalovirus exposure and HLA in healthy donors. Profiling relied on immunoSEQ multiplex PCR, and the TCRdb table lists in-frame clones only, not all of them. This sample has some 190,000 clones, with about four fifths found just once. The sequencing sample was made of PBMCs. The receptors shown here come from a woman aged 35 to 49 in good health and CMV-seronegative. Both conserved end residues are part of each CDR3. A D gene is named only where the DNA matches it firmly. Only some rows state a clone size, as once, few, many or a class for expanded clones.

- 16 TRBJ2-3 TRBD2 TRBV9 TGTGCCAGCAGCGCCCGGTTCCGGGAGGGGACAGATACGCAGTATTTT CASSARFREGTDTQYF
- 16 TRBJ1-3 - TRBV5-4 TGTGCCAGCAGCACTTCCTCAGGCTTCTCTGGAAACACCATATATTTT CASSTSSGFSGNTIYF
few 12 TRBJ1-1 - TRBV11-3 TGTGCCAGCAGCTTAGATCGGGGTGAAGCTTTCTTT CASSLDRGEAFF
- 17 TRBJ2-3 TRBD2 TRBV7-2 TGTGCCAGCAGCTCGATGGGGAGCGGGAGGGCATCAGATACGCAGTATTTT CASSSMGSGRASDTQYF
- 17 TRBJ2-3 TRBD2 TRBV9 TGTGCCAGCAGTTCCCAGGAGGGCGGGAGCTTGCAAGATACGCAGTATTTT CASSSQEGGSLQDTQYF
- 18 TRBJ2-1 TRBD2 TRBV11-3 TGTGCCAGCAGCCCCGGGACTAGCGGGAGAAGCTCCTACAATGAGCAGTTCTTC CASSPGTSGRSSYNEQFF
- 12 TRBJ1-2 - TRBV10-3 TGTGCCATCACTAACCGATGGGGGGACTACACCTTC CAITNRWGDYTF
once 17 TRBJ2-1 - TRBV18 TGTGCCAGCTCACCAGATGGACATCTATCGGGCTACAATGAGCAGTTCTTC CASSPDGHLSGYNEQFF
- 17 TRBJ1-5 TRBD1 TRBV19 TGTGCCAGTAGTCCCGGTCCAGGACAGGCAAGCAATCAGCCCCAGCATTTT CASSPGPGQASNQPQHF
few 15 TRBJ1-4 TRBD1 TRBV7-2 TGTGCCAGCAGCAGAGACAGGGGTTTTACTGAAAAACTGTTTTTT CASSRDRGFTEKLFF
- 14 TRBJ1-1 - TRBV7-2 TGTGCCAGCAGCTTAGGAGGGTCGGCCCCTGAAGCTTTCTTT CASSLGGSAPEAFF
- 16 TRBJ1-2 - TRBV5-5 TGTGCCAGCAGCTCTCACCCTGACGACAGTGTCTATGGCTACACCTTC CASSSHPDDSVYGYTF
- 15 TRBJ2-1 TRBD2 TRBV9 TGTGCCAGCAGCGCAAGCCTCCTAGCGGGAGACGAGCAGTTCTTC CASSASLLAGDEQFF
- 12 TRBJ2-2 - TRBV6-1 TGTGCCAGCACCCCCCGCGTTTGGGAGCTGTTTTTT CASTPRVWELFF
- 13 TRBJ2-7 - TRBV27 TGTGCCAGCAGTTGGGGACATCTGGACGAGCAGTACTTC CASSWGHLDEQYF
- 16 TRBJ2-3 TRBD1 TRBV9 TGTGCCAGCAGCGTAGGTTGGGACAGGGCTACAGATACGCAGTATTTT CASSVGWDRATDTQYF
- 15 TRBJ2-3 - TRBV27 TGTGCCAGCAGTCTCCAAACAGGGTTATCAGATACGCAGTATTTT CASSLQTGLSDTQYF
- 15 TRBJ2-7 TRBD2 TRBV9 TGTGCCAGCAGCCCCCGGACTAGCGTCGCCTACGAGCAGTACTTC CASSPRTSVAYEQYF
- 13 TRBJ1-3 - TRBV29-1 TGCAGCGTTGGAGCTATACAGGGAAACACCATATATTTT CSVGAIQGNTIYF
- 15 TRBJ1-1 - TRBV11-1 TGTGCCAGCAGCTTTGATGGTTCGTCCGGCACTGAAGCTTTCTTT CASSFDGSSGTEAFF
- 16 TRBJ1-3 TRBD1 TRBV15 TGTGCCACCAGCAGAGACAGGGGGCTCGGTGGAAACACCATATATTTT CATSRDRGLGGNTIYF
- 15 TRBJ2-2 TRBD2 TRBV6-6 TGTGCCAGCAGTGCTCCTAAGCGGGACGCCGGGGAGCTGTTTTTT CASSAPKRDAGELFF
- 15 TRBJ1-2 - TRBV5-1 TGCGCCAGCAGCACCACCGACGGAGGACCCTTTGGCTACACCTTC CASSTTDGGPFGYTF
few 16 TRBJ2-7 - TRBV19 TGTGCCAGTAGTATAGATCTGGGCGGGACAGCATACGAGCAGTACTTC CASSIDLGGTAYEQYF
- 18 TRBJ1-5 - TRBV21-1 TGTGCCAGCAGCCCAGCGGGACGTAGGGGGGGGATCAATCAGCCCCAGCATTTT CASSPAGRRGGINQPQHF
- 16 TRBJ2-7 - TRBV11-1 TGTGCCAGCAGCGGGTCGGACATCCCTAATCTGTTCGAGCAGTACTTC CASSGSDIPNLFEQYF
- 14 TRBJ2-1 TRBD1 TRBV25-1 TGTGCCAGCATCAGGACAGGAGGCCACAATGAGCAGTTCTTC CASIRTGGHNEQFF
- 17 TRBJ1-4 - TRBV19 TGTGCCAGTAGTGAAACCAAGACAGCCCGAACTAATGAAAAACTGTTTTTT CASSETKTARTNEKLFF
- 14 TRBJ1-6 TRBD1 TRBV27 TGTGCCAGCAGTCGGATGGCAGGGGGTTCACCCCTCCACTTT CASSRMAGGSPLHF
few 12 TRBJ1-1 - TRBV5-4 TGTGCCAGCAGCTTGGACAGGTTGGACGCTTTCTTT CASSLDRLDAFF
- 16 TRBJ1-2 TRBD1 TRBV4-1 TGCGCCAGCAGCCGAGGACAGGGGTTTTCTCACTATGGCTACACCTTC CASSRGQGFSHYGYTF
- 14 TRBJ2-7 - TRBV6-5 TGTGCCAGCAGACCGACAGGTAACTCCTACGAGCAGTACTTC CASRPTGNSYEQYF
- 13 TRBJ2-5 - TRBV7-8 TGTGCCAGCAGCTTAGGAGTAAAAGAGACCCAGTACTTC CASSLGVKETQYF
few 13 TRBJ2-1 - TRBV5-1 TGCGCCAGCAGCCCCAGTCCCGGCGGTGAGCAGTTCTTC CASSPSPGGEQFF
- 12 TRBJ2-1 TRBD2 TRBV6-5 TGTGCCAGCAGTTTCCTAGCGGGGGCGTGGATCTTC CASSFLAGAWIF
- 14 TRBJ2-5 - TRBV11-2 TGTGCCAGCAGCCCTCTCAGGGTCCAAGAGACCCAGTACTTC CASSPLRVQETQYF
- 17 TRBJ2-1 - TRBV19 TGTGCCAGTAGTATTGTTCCCCGCGGGACGGGCGGTAATGAGCAGTTCTTC CASSIVPRGTGGNEQFF
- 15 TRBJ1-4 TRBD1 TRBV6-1 TGTGCCAGCAGGGGACAGTTAATACCTAATGAAAAACTGTTTTTT CASRGQLIPNEKLFF
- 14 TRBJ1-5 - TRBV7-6 TGTGCCAGCAGCTTAGGGGAGGGGAATCAGCCCCAGCATTTT CASSLGEGNQPQHF
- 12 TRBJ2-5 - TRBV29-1 TGCAGCGTGCATTCAGGGAAAGAGACCCAGTACTTC CSVHSGKETQYF
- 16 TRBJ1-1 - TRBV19 TGTGCCAGTAGTATCCGGACAGATTTAATGAACACTGAAGCTTTCTTT CASSIRTDLMNTEAFF
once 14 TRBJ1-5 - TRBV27 TGTGCCAGCAGCTTCCTGGGCGCGAATCAGCCCCAGCATTTT CASSFLGANQPQHF
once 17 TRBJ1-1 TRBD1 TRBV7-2 TGTGCCAGCAGCGTCGGGACAGGGGGGAAAATGAACACTGAAGCTTTCTTT CASSVGTGGKMNTEAFF
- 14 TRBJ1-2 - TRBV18 TGTGCCAGCTCACCGACGGAGGCGAACTATGGCTACACCTTC CASSPTEANYGYTF
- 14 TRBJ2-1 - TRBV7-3 TGTGCCAGCAGCCCAGGGTTCGGGTACAATGAGCAGTTCTTC CASSPGFGYNEQFF
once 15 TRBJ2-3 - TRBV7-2 TGTGCCAGCAACCGAGGCGGGACCCACACAGATACGCAGTATTTT CASNRGGTHTDTQYF
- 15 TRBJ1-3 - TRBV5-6 TGTGCCAGCAGCTGGCTGGACAGTCGGAGAAACACCATATATTTT CASSWLDSRRNTIYF
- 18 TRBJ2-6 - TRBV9 TGTGCCAGCAGCTTCAGGGGATTGGACGGACCTGGGGCCAACGTCCTGACTTTC CASSFRGLDGPGANVLTF
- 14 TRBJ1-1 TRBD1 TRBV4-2 TGTGCCAGCAGCCAGCCTCAGGGGGCCACTGAAGCTTTCTTT CASSQPQGATEAFF